These T cell receptor beta chains were read from a single sample in a study of cytomegalovirus exposure and HLA in healthy donors. Here immunoSEQ multiplex PCR was the method, and the copy in TCRdb shows in-frame clones only, minus some. In the table there are some 170,000 clones, about 89% of which are singletons. The specimen sequenced was PBMCs. Receptor source: a man younger than 30 in good health and CMV-seropositive. CDR3s include the opening cysteine and the closing phenylalanine or tryptophan. Fields, in order: D gene, J gene, V gene, CDR3 protein, CDR3 DNA. A D gene is named only where the DNA matches it firmly.

d_call: NA; j_call: TRBJ1-1; v_call: TRBV7-3; cdr3_aa: CASSLDPGTEAFF; cdr3_nt: TGTGCCAGCAGCCTCGATCCGGGCACTGAAGCTTTCTTT
d_call: NA; j_call: TRBJ2-1; v_call: TRBV4-2; cdr3_aa: CASSQNRIAYNEQFF; cdr3_nt: TGTGCCAGCAGCCAAAACAGAATCGCGTACAATGAGCAGTTCTTC
d_call: TRBD1; j_call: TRBJ1-4; v_call: TRBV27; cdr3_aa: CASSQTGTGEKLFF; cdr3_nt: TGTGCCAGCAGTCAAACCGGGACAGGTGAAAAACTGTTTTTT
d_call: NA; j_call: TRBJ2-1; v_call: TRBV29-1; cdr3_aa: CSVGEAREQFF; cdr3_nt: TGCAGCGTGGGTGAGGCGCGGGAGCAGTTCTTC
d_call: NA; j_call: TRBJ1-5; v_call: TRBV29-1; cdr3_aa: CSVDPGGNQPQHF; cdr3_nt: TGCAGCGTTGACCCAGGGGGCAATCAGCCCCAGCATTTT
d_call: TRBD2; j_call: TRBJ2-1; v_call: TRBV29-1; cdr3_aa: CSVQRGPGEQFF; cdr3_nt: TGCAGCGTTCAGCGGGGGCCGGGTGAGCAGTTCTTC
d_call: NA; j_call: TRBJ1-5; v_call: TRBV7-2; cdr3_aa: CASSLGGGTTGQPQHF; cdr3_nt: TGTGCCAGCAGCTTAGGAGGCGGTACGACAGGTCAGCCCCAGCATTTT
d_call: NA; j_call: TRBJ1-2; v_call: TRBV5-1; cdr3_aa: CASSFPTGGGYTF; cdr3_nt: TGCGCCAGCAGCTTCCCCACGGGGGGTGGCTACACCTTC
d_call: TRBD2; j_call: TRBJ2-1; v_call: TRBV9; cdr3_aa: CASSRSGGSYNEQFF; cdr3_nt: TGTGCCAGCAGCCGTAGCGGGGGCTCCTACAATGAGCAGTTCTTC
d_call: TRBD2; j_call: TRBJ2-2; v_call: TRBV2; cdr3_aa: CASSAGGRSGELFF; cdr3_nt: TGTGCCAGCAGTGCGGGGGGGAGGTCCGGGGAGCTGTTTTTT
d_call: TRBD1; j_call: TRBJ1-2; v_call: TRBV7-8; cdr3_aa: CASSFRGTEGRGGYTF; cdr3_nt: TGTGCCAGCAGCTTTAGGGGGACAGAGGGCCGCGGGGGCTACACCTTC
d_call: TRBD2; j_call: TRBJ2-3; v_call: TRBV7-7; cdr3_aa: CASSLGGGRTDTQYF; cdr3_nt: TGTGCTAGCAGCTTGGGCGGGGGACGCACAGATACGCAGTATTTT
d_call: NA; j_call: TRBJ2-5; v_call: TRBV7-9; cdr3_aa: CASSPEGSQETQYF; cdr3_nt: TGTGCCAGCAGCCCGGAAGGGAGCCAAGAGACCCAGTACTTC
d_call: NA; j_call: TRBJ1-2; v_call: TRBV9; cdr3_aa: CASSADPGAGSYTF; cdr3_nt: TGTGCCAGCAGCGCAGACCCCGGCGCGGGTAGCTACACCTTC
d_call: TRBD1; j_call: TRBJ1-1; v_call: TRBV7-9; cdr3_aa: CASSFGQGAGTEAFF; cdr3_nt: TGTGCCAGCAGCTTCGGACAGGGGGCTGGCACTGAAGCTTTCTTT
d_call: TRBD1; j_call: TRBJ1-3; v_call: TRBV9; cdr3_aa: CASSVGGQVFSGNTIYF; cdr3_nt: TGTGCCAGCAGCGTAGGTGGACAGGTTTTCTCTGGAAACACCATATATTTT
d_call: NA; j_call: TRBJ2-1; v_call: TRBV6-4; cdr3_aa: CASSKSMRGSPNNEQFF; cdr3_nt: TGTGCCAGCAGTAAGTCCATGCGGGGCTCACCCAACAATGAGCAGTTCTTC